The 26 T cell receptor beta chains below were found in one sample sequenced in a study of shared clonotypes between healthy human individuals. Using immunoSEQ multiplex PCR, the repertoire was profiled, and TCRdb retains in-frame clones only, with some absent. The table records around 2.1 million clones, about 93% of them present only once. Selected positively for CCR7 and CD45RO-negative, naive CD8 cells excluded terminally differentiated effector memory CD45RA+ cells. Sequenced input: naive CD8+ T cells from PBMCs. Receptors originate from a man between 18 and 35 years old in good health. Some clones in this sample may be carry-over from other donors' samples.

V and J are TRBV7-8 and TRBJ2-7; D gene unclear. Germline lookup yields CDR1 SGHVS and CDR2 FQNEAQ. The CDR3 spans 13 residues. Trimming stripped 3 bases from V and 4 bases from J, with 10 bases between. The CDR3 is CASSFGKQYEQYF. CDR3 nucleotide sequence: TGTGCCAGCAGCTTTGGTAAGCAGTACGAGCAGTACTTC. Supplemented by reference TRBV7-8 and TRBJ2-7, the full variable domain reads GAGVSQSPRYKVAKRGQDVALRCDPISGHVSLFWYQQALGQGPEFLTYFQNEAQLDKSGLPSDRFFAERPEGSVSTLKIQRTQQEDSAVYLCASSFGKQYEQYFGPGTRLTVT.

The CDR3 DNA follows: TGTGCCACCAGCAGGGCCGGGACAGAAGAAGCTTTCTTT. Translation gives CATSRAGTEEAFF. The chain combines TRBV15 with TRBJ1-1, with 7 bases identical to TRBD1. CDR1 and CDR2 from the germline V gene are LNHNV and YYDKDF (reference sequence). This CDR3 spans 13 amino acids. Trimming at V came to 3 bases and at J to 8 bases, leaving 6 bases not matched to a gene.

The V call is TRBV6-1, the J call TRBJ2-5, with 7 nucleotides matching TRBD1. The CDR3 runs 15 residues. V lost 3 bases to trimming and J lost 4 bases; unmatched junction nucleotides: 8. Per germline, CDR1 MNHNS and CDR2 SASEGT. In DNA form, the CDR3 reads TGTGCCAGCAGTGACCAGAGGGGGCCGGGAGAGACCCAGTACTTC. Translated, it gives CASSDQRGPGETQYF.

This clone was seen just once. The chain joins TRBV5-4 to TRBJ2-2; D gene ambiguous. This CDR3 is 14 amino acids long. V was cut by 4 bases and J by 6 bases, with 13 bases left in between. From germline, CDR1 is SGHNT and CDR2 YYREEE (reference sequence). The CDR3 nucleotides read TGTGCCAGCAGCCCTCGGAGAGGCCCCGGGGAGCTGTTTTTT. This sequence encodes CASSPRRGPGELFF. Together with reference TRBV5-4 and TRBJ2-2, the CDR3 gives the full variable domain: ETGVTQSPTHLIKTRGQQVTLRCSSQSGHNTVSWYQQALGQGPQFIFQYYREEENGRGNFPPRFSGLQFPNYSSELNVNALELDDSALYLCASSPRRGPGELFFGEGSRLTVL.

This clone is a singleton in its sample. The chain couples TRBV25-1 to TRBJ2-5; no firm D call. This CDR3 spans 11 amino acids. Per germline, CDR1 MGHDK and CDR2 SYGVNS. V lost 6 bases and J lost 0, with 2 bases in between. The CDR3 loop is CASSYQETQYF. CDR3 nucleotides: TGTGCCAGCAGCTACCAAGAGACCCAGTACTTC.

J is TRBJ2-2 and V is TRBV10-2; D unclear. The CDR3 has 14 residues. Deletions cut 5 bases from V and 4 bases from J, with 11 bases between. Germline V gene sequence: CDR1 WSHSY, CDR2 SAAADI. In DNA form, the CDR3 reads TGCGCCAGCAGTATGGGAATTCCCACCGGGGAGCTGTTTTTT. Translation gives CASSMGIPTGELFF.

The chain uses TRBV19 and TRBJ2-3; D gene ambiguous. The V end lost 5 bases, the J end lost 3 bases, and 9 bases lay between the germline ends. From germline, CDR1 is LNHDA and CDR2 SQIVND (reference sequence). The CDR3 runs 13 residues. The CDR3 here is CASSASSTDTQYF. In nucleotides, the CDR3 is TGTGCCAGTAGTGCTTCCAGTACAGATACGCAGTATTTT.

The chain recombines TRBV6-6 with TRBJ1-4; no reliable D call. Deletions cut 5 bases from V and 7 bases from J, with 14 bases between. The CDR3 is 14 residues long. The germline V gene encodes CDR1 MNHNY and CDR2 SVGAGI (reference sequence). As DNA, the CDR3 is TGTGCCAGCAGTCCGTTTAAGATCAGTGAAAAACTGTTTTTT. Protein product: CASSPFKISEKLFF.

This chain uses TRBV4-3 with TRBJ2-2, with 7 positions matching TRBD2. The CDR3 consists of 18 residues. J gave up 4 bases and V 1 base, and 12 bases lay outside the gene matches. CDR1 and CDR2 from the germline V gene are LGHNA and YSLEER. As DNA, the CDR3 is TGCGCCAGCAGCCAAGTAGTTGGTCACATAGCGGGCACCGGGGAGCTGTTTTTT. Its protein is CASSQVVGHIAGTGELFF.

J is TRBJ2-5 and V is TRBV7-8; 7 bases fit TRBD1. The CDR3 length is 15 residues. CDR1 is SGHVS, CDR2 FQNEAQ, per germline. V gave up 5 bases and J gave up 5 bases; unmatched junction bases: 11. CDR3 coding DNA: TGTGCCAGCAGCCAGCCCTCAGGGGGTGTGGAGACCCAGTACTTC. Translation: CASSQPSGGVETQYF.

This sequence joins TRBV19 and TRBJ1-4; no reliable D call. Germline-derived CDR1 and CDR2 are LNHDA and SQIVND (reference sequence). The CDR3 totals 12 residues. Trimming shortened V by 6 bases and J by 7 bases, and 9 bases separated the two germline ends. DNA of the CDR3: TGTGCCAGTAGCTGGGCTGGTGAAAAACTGTTTTTT. Amino acids: CASSWAGEKLFF.

V and J are TRBV10-3 and TRBJ2-1; D not resolved. Germline V gene data show CDR1 as ENHRY and CDR2 as SYGVKD. V shed 0 bases and J shed 4 bases, with 7 bases lying between them. The CDR3 has 14 residues. The CDR3 DNA reads as TGTGCCATCAGTGAGTCTGCTAAATACAATGAGCAGTTCTTC. Translated: CAISESAKYNEQFF.

The chain joins TRBV9 to TRBJ2-3, with D tentatively TRBD1 or TRBD2 (5 bases each). Germline V gene sequence: CDR1 SGDLS, CDR2 YYNGEE. V dropped 4 bases and J dropped 6 bases, with 21 bases sitting between them. This CDR3 region has 16 residues. CDR3 in amino acids: CASSLLGDGLFDTQYF. The CDR3, as DNA: TGTGCCAGCAGCCTCTTGGGGGACGGCCTATTCGATACGCAGTATTTT.

The J gene is TRBJ1-2, the V gene TRBV4-2, with a weak D call TRBD1 (6 bases). Looked up from germline, CDR1 is LGHNA and CDR2 is YNFKEQ. V shed 2 bases and J shed 2 bases, with 21 bases lying between them. The CDR3 contains 18 residues. The CDR3 region has the DNA TGTGCCAGCAGCCAAACCGCTCCAGGGCACAGGGCCAACTATGGCTACACCTTC. It encodes CASSQTAPGHRANYGYTF.

The CDR3 region has the DNA TGTGCCAGCAGCTCGGACAGGCTAAACACCGGGGAGCTGTTTTTT. Its translation: CASSSDRLNTGELFF. The rearrangement joins TRBV5-8 to TRBJ2-2; TRBD1 matches at 7 bases. V lost 3 bases to trimming and J lost 2 bases; unmatched junction nucleotides: 4. Germline assignment: CDR1 SGHTS and CDR2 YDEGEE. This CDR3 is built from 15 residues.

V gene TRBV27 combines with J gene TRBJ2-3, with TRBD1 as a possible D gene (6 bases). The CDR3 spans 17 residues. V shed 7 bases and J shed 0 bases, with 20 bases lying between them. Germline V CDR1 and CDR2: MNHEY, SMNVEV (reference sequence). The CDR3 sequence is CASINSRGRASTDTQYF. CDR3 DNA sequence: TGTGCCAGCATCAACTCTAGGGGGAGAGCTAGCACAGATACGCAGTATTTT.

The chain carries TRBV15 and TRBJ1-4; TRBD1 might be the D (6 bases). CDR1 is LNHNV and CDR2 is YYDKDF in the germline V gene (reference sequence). This CDR3 has 17 amino acids. V lost 1 base and J lost 4, with 16 bases in between. CDR3 DNA sequence: TGTGCCACCAGCAGAGTGGGGGCAGTTTCGGTTAATGAAAAACTGTTTTTT. It yields the protein CATSRVGAVSVNEKLFF.

The V gene is TRBV7-9, the J gene TRBJ2-5; 10 bases are shared with TRBD2. The length of the CDR3 is 17 residues. Per the germline V gene, CDR1 is SEHNR and CDR2 is FQNEAQ (reference sequence). Trimming cost V 5 bases and J 4 bases; bases outside gene matches: 13. DNA for the CDR3: TGTGCCAGCAGCCAGACGGGACTAGCGTTTCCTCTAGAGACCCAGTACTTC. Amino acid sequence: CASSQTGLAFPLETQYF.

V is TRBV29-1 and J is TRBJ2-1; possibly TRBD2 for D (6 bases). Germline V gene data show CDR1 as SQVTM and CDR2 as ANQGSEA. The CDR3 is made up of 12 amino acids. Between the trimmed V and J ends, which lost 6 bases and 8 bases, there was a span of 14 bases. The DNA for the CDR3 is TGCAGCGTGCTAGGGACTCGAGATGAGCAGTTCTTC. Protein product: CSVLGTRDEQFF.

This clone has only one observation. In the same sample, other DNA sequences code for this CDR3. The chain recombines TRBV28 with TRBJ1-1; D unclear. CDR1 is MDHEN and CDR2 is SYDVKM in the germline V gene. The length of the CDR3 is 14 residues. Trimming took off 3 bases at V and 0 bases at J, with 8 bases between the two ends. The CDR3, as DNA: TGTGCCAGCAGTTTGAGGGTGTTGAACACTGAAGCTTTCTTT. This sequence encodes CASSLRVLNTEAFF.

On this clone itself: One end of the junction is discordant with germline, which a read error may explain. The chain joins TRBV7-2 to TRBJ1-2; possible D gene TRBD1, 6 bases. The V gene's germline CDR1 is SGHTA and CDR2 FQGNSA. The CDR3 consists of 14 residues. CDR3 residues: CAGSPSGGDYGYTF. CDR3 in DNA: TGTGCCGGCAGCCCGTCGGGGGGCGACTATGGCTACACCTTC.

The chain couples TRBV6-1 to TRBJ2-2; maybe TRBD2 (6 bases). Germline V lookup: CDR1 MNHNS, CDR2 SASEGT. Trimming removed 6 bases at V and 5 bases at J, with 13 bases between. The CDR3 sequence is 14 residues long. DNA for the CDR3: TGTGCCAGCAGCCCTAGCGTGAAGACCGGGGAGCTGTTTTTT. It yields the protein CASSPSVKTGELFF.

The CDR3 region is CSVPWGFQETQYF. The DNA of the CDR3 is TGCAGCGTCCCGTGGGGCTTCCAAGAGACCCAGTACTTC. The chain links TRBV29-1 to TRBJ2-5; weak D call: TRBD1 (5 bases). The length of the CDR3 is 13 residues. Germline V CDR1 and CDR2: SQVTM, ANQGSEA. V lost 6 bases to trimming and J lost 1 base, with 12 bases between them.

J is TRBJ1-1 and V is TRBV19, with TRBD1 identical over 9 bases. Germline V gene sequence: CDR1 LNHDA, CDR2 SQIVND (reference sequence). The trim removed 3 bases at V and 3 bases at J, leaving 14 bases unmatched. This CDR3 region has 18 residues. The CDR3 nucleotides are TGTGCCAGTAGTATGGACGCCGGGACAGGGTATTTTGACACTGAAGCTTTCTTT. The encoded protein is CASSMDAGTGYFDTEAFF. The complete variable domain, with remaining parts taken from reference TRBV19 and TRBJ1-1, reads DGGITQSPKYLFRKEGQNVTLSCEQNLNHDAMYWYRQDPGQGLRLIYYSQIVNDFQKGDIAEGYSVSREKKESFPLTVTSAQKNPTAFYLCASSMDAGTGYFDTEAFFGQGTRLTVV.

This chain connects TRBV9 to TRBJ1-3; D not resolved. This CDR3 is 13 amino acids long. The V end was cut by 3 bases, the J end by 2 bases, with 6 bases between. Looked up from germline, CDR1 is SGDLS and CDR2 is YYNGEE. The CDR3 region is CASSGETGNTIYF. DNA of the CDR3: TGTGCCAGCAGCGGCGAGACTGGAAACACCATATATTTT.

This chain connects TRBV28 to TRBJ2-7, with 7 nucleotides matching TRBD1. V shed 8 bases, J shed 0 bases, and the junction held 7 bases outside the gene matches. In germline, CDR1 is MDHEN, CDR2 SYDVKM. CDR3 size: 14 residues. The CDR3 spells CASSWGTDSYEQYF. CDR3 nucleotide sequence: TGTGCCAGCTCGTGGGGGACAGACTCCTACGAGCAGTACTTC.